The 30 T cell receptor beta chains reported below all come from one sample, sequenced in a study of blood T cells in healthy people across ages. Combining a sample-barcoded 5' primer with a J-beta primer mix, a second PCR ran for roughly 7 to 12 cycles. TCRdb itself ran the 5' RACE reads through MiXCR, one entry per CDR3 protein. This repertoire shows about 1.8 million distinct CDR3 sequences, around 50% found once; its top ten account for roughly 2.1%. The sequenced sample was blood. These receptors were obtained from a woman aged 40 to 55 in good health.

This clonotype was recorded a few times. The chain is built from TRBV24-1 and TRBJ2-5; 8 bases are shared with TRBD1. Germline V gene lookup returns CDR1 KGHDR and CDR2 SFDVKD. The CDR3 length is 16 residues. The V and J ends lost 4 bases and 5 bases, in that order; junction bases with no gene match: 11. The CDR3 loop reads CATSDPTGALEETQYF. The CDR3 coding sequence is TGTGCCACCAGTGACCCGACAGGGGCCCTAGAGGAGACCCAGTACTTC.

This clonotype was counted only a few times. V gene TRBV4-3 combines with J gene TRBJ2-5, with D possibly TRBD2 on 6 matching bases. CDR3 size: 16 residues. V lost 2 bases to trimming and J lost 11 bases, with 24 bases between them. In germline, CDR1 is LGHNA, CDR2 YSLEER. For the CDR3, the DNA is TGCGCCAGCAGCCAAAAATCGGAGGGGCAGGTAGGAGAGCAGTACTTC. Translating gives CASSQKSEGQVGEQYF.

This chain links TRBV11-2 with TRBJ1-5; D not resolved. The CDR3 spans 14 residues. Looked up from germline, CDR1 is SGHAT and CDR2 is FQNNGV. V lost 2 bases, J lost 3 bases, and 8 bases lay in between. CDR3 DNA sequence: TGTGCCAGCAGCTTAAGTTCCCCCAATCAGCCCCAGCATTTT. Its protein product is CASSLSSPNQPQHF.

This clonotype was seen only a few times. The V gene is TRBV7-9, the J gene TRBJ2-5, with no clear D. CDR1 and CDR2 from the germline V gene are SEHNR and FQNEAQ (reference sequence). V was clipped by 3 bases and J by 11 bases, with 13 bases between them. The CDR3 is made up of 12 amino acids. The CDR3 here is CASSLSEPAQYF. CDR3 in DNA: TGTGCCAGCAGCTTGTCCGAGCCTGCTCAGTACTTC.

This clonotype was seen a handful of times. The rearrangement joins TRBV4-3 to TRBJ2-3, with 8 bases that match TRBD1. The CDR3 consists of 16 residues. Germline lookup yields CDR1 LGHNA and CDR2 YSLEER. After removal of 1 base from V and 0 bases from J, the junction contained 3 bases not matched to a gene. The CDR3 here is CASSQGRDRSTDTQYF. Here the CDR3 DNA reads TGCGCCAGCAGCCAAGGTCGGGACAGGAGCACAGATACGCAGTATTTT.

The CDR3 nucleotides are TGTGCCAGCAGTTTATTCGGCCGGGGACTAGCGCTCAATGAGCAGTTCTTC. Translating gives CASSLFGRGLALNEQFF. The rearrangement uses TRBV27 and TRBJ2-1, with 10 bases identical to TRBD2. CDR3 size: 17 residues. Per germline, CDR1 MNHEY and CDR2 SMNVEV (reference sequence). J gave up 6 bases and V 1 base, and 9 bases lay outside the gene matches.

V and J are TRBV28 and TRBJ2-6; D unclear. Looked up from germline, CDR1 is MDHEN and CDR2 is SYDVKM. The CDR3 covers 17 residues. The V gene lost 2 bases and the J gene lost 0 bases, with 11 bases spanning the gap. DNA of the CDR3: TGTGCCAGCAGTTTAACCTCGGGCCCCTCTGGGGCCAACGTCCTGACTTTC. Protein product: CASSLTSGPSGANVLTF.

Of note for this clonotype: Mismatch with germline at one junction end may stem from a read error. The chain combines TRBV6-5 with TRBJ2-3; maybe TRBD1 (5 bases). There are 15 residues in the CDR3. Per the germline V gene, CDR1 is MNHEY and CDR2 is SVGAGI. The CDR3 region is CARSSPSSRADTQYF. The CDR3 nucleotides are TGTGCCCGCAGTTCCCCGAGTAGCAGGGCAGATACGCAGTATTTT.

The chain links TRBV7-2 to TRBJ2-3; weak D call: TRBD1 (6 bases). There are 15 residues in the CDR3. Germline CDR1 is SGHTA and CDR2 is FQGNSA. Trimming shortened V by 8 bases and J by 0 bases, and 15 bases separated the two germline ends. CDR3 protein: CASEDRPVSTDTQYF. The CDR3, as DNA: TGTGCCAGCGAAGACAGGCCAGTTAGCACAGATACGCAGTATTTT.

This sequence joins TRBV5-5 and TRBJ2-7; D is perhaps TRBD1 (5 bases). From germline, CDR1 is SGHKS and CDR2 YYEKEE (reference sequence). V lost 4 bases, J lost 3 bases, and 17 bases lay in between. The CDR3 consists of 15 residues. CDR3 nucleotide sequence: TGTGCCAGCAGCCCCGTGGGGCAGGGCGGCTACGAGCAGTACTTC. Residues: CASSPVGQGGYEQYF.

V gene TRBV25-1 combines with J gene TRBJ1-2; D remains unclear. CDR1 is MGHDK, CDR2 SYGVNS, per germline. V lost 4 bases and J 9 bases, leaving 15 bases between the germline ends. CDR3 length: 13 amino acids. CDR3 residues: CASSGGTRRSYTF. The CDR3 bases are TGTGCCAGCAGTGGGGGTACCCGGAGGAGCTACACCTTC.

The table lists this clonotype with a few counts. The V and J genes are TRBV4-3 and TRBJ2-5, with 11 bases lining up with TRBD2. This CDR3 has 16 residues. Germline V gene lookup returns CDR1 LGHNA and CDR2 YSLEER. The ends lost 0 bases at V and 2 bases at J; junction bases unmatched: 2. Written as DNA, the CDR3 is TGCGCCAGCAGCCAAGAAGGACTAGCGGGTCAAGAGACCCAGTACTTC. It translates to CASSQEGLAGQETQYF.

This clonotype was seen more than once but under ten times. This chain links TRBV29-1 with TRBJ2-7, with TRBD2 matching over 12 bases. Germline V gives CDR1 SQVTM, CDR2 ANQGSEA. V lost 7 bases to trimming and J lost 2 bases; unmatched junction nucleotides: 6. The CDR3 length is 14 residues. The CDR3 is CSALTSGGPYEQYF. The CDR3 region has the DNA TGCAGCGCCTTGACTAGCGGGGGTCCCTACGAGCAGTACTTC.

The rearrangement links TRBV20-1 to TRBJ1-5, with unresolved D. The CDR3 has 13 residues. Per the germline V gene, CDR1 is DFQATT and CDR2 is SNEGSKA (reference sequence). V was cut by 5 bases and J by 3 bases, with 11 bases left in between. The chain's CDR3 is CSASDTPNQPQHF. In DNA, the CDR3 is TGCAGTGCTTCAGACACTCCCAATCAGCCCCAGCATTTT.

The chain has TRBV3-1 and TRBJ2-7, with 14 bases matching TRBD2. V lost 3 bases to trimming and J lost 4 bases; unmatched junction nucleotides: 8. Germline CDR1 LGHDT, CDR2 YNNKEL (reference sequence). CDR3 length equals 17 residues. CDR3 DNA: TGTGCCAGCAGCCATCCGGGACTAGCGGGGGAAATTTACGAGCAGTACTTC. Amino acids: CASSHPGLAGEIYEQYF.

This clonotype was observed a handful of times. This sequence joins TRBV7-2 and TRBJ2-5; tentatively, D is TRBD2 (5 bases). The CDR3 runs to 17 residues. Trimming removed 5 bases at V and 5 bases at J, with 24 bases between. Germline-derived CDR1 and CDR2 are SGHTA and FQGNSA. The CDR3: CASSQTGRGVGPETQYF. CDR3 nucleotides: TGTGCCAGCAGCCAGACCGGACGGGGTGTAGGCCCGGAGACCCAGTACTTC. Supplemented by reference TRBV7-2 and TRBJ2-5, the full variable domain reads GAGVSQSPSNKVTEKGKDVELRCDPISGHTALYWYRQSLGQGLEFLIYFQGNSAPDKSGLPSDRFSAERTGGSVSTLTIQRTQQEDSAVYLCASSQTGRGVGPETQYFGPGTRLLVL.

In this sample, this clonotype turned up many times. The V call is TRBV18, the J call TRBJ2-7; D is perhaps TRBD1 (7 bases). Germline CDR1 reads KGHSH; CDR2 reads LQKENI. This CDR3 spans 15 amino acids. Trimming cost V 1 base and J 1 base, with 11 bases left between them. The CDR3 loop is CASSPRAGGSYEQYF. CDR3 nucleotides: TGTGCCAGCTCACCACGGGCAGGGGGGTCCTACGAGCAGTACTTC.

The chain links TRBV20-1 to TRBJ2-1; D ambiguous. V dropped 0 bases and J dropped 6 bases, with 15 bases sitting between them. This CDR3 is 15 amino acids long. CDR1 and CDR2 from the germline V gene are DFQATT and SNEGSKA (reference sequence). In DNA, the CDR3 is TGCAGTGCTAGAGATCGGGCTAACGCGCCCAATGAGCAGTTCTTC. It codes for CSARDRANAPNEQFF.

This chain uses TRBV5-1 with TRBJ2-4; D not resolved. TRBJ2-7 explains the end of the DNA better; the J call may be wrong. The germline V gene encodes CDR1 SGHRS and CDR2 YFSETQ. The CDR3 has 14 amino acids. The CDR3 DNA reads TGCGCCAGCACCTATACCGGGCCTCCCAACGAGCAGTACTTC. This codes for CASTYTGPPNEQYF.

The chain links TRBV29-1 to TRBJ1-1, with D unresolved. This CDR3 is 12 amino acids long. Looked up from germline, CDR1 is SQVTM and CDR2 is ANQGSEA. V lost 7 bases, J lost 1 base, and 10 bases lay in between. The CDR3 bases are TGCAGCGCCCCGGGTCGGAACACTGAAGCTTTCTTT. Translated, it gives CSAPGRNTEAFF.

The V and J genes are TRBV5-1 and TRBJ2-3; TRBD1 matches 7 bases. Germline V gene data show CDR1 as SGHRS and CDR2 as YFSETQ. V was pared by 3 bases and J by 2 bases, with 12 bases of the junction left unmatched. This CDR3 contains 17 residues. CDR3 DNA: TGCGCCAGCAGCTCTGGGACAGTTCTTTTTGTCACAGATACGCAGTATTTT. Amino acid sequence: CASSSGTVLFVTDTQYF.

The V gene is TRBV10-1, the J gene TRBJ2-7, with a weak D call TRBD2 (5 bases). The germline V and J ends were trimmed by 3 bases and 5 bases, with 11 bases remaining between them. CDR1 is WNHNN, CDR2 SYGVQD, per germline (reference sequence). The CDR3 has 13 amino acids. The CDR3 spells CASSDNGRDEQYF. The CDR3 DNA sequence: TGCGCCAGCAGTGATAATGGGCGGGACGAGCAGTACTTC.

This clonotype showed up just a few times. The chain employs TRBV20-1 and TRBJ1-1, with D unresolved. The CDR3 has 13 residues. V lost 5 bases to trimming and J lost 2 bases, with 12 bases between them. CDR1 DFQATT and CDR2 SNEGSKA come from the germline V gene (reference sequence). The CDR3 nucleotides read TGCAGTGCTGGATGGCTAAAAAACACTGAAGCTTTCTTT. It is translated as CSAGWLKNTEAFF.

This clonotype was detected only a few times. The chain links TRBV12-3 or TRBV12-4 to TRBJ2-5, with D perhaps TRBD2 (5 bases). V was clipped by 6 bases and J by 4 bases, with 18 bases between them. The CDR3 spans 15 residues. CDR3 coding DNA: TGTGCCAGCAGCCCTGAATTACCGGCGGGAGAGACCCAGTACTTC. It translates to CASSPELPAGETQYF.

The chain has TRBV28 and TRBJ2-7, with 11 bases that match TRBD2. The V segment lost 6 bases and the J segment 0 bases; nucleotides outside the gene matches: 4. This CDR3 region has 15 residues. Germline CDR1 is MDHEN and CDR2 is SYDVKM. The CDR3 loop reads CASSPTSGNSYEQYF. The DNA of the CDR3 is TGTGCCAGCAGCCCGACTAGCGGGAACTCCTACGAGCAGTACTTC.

This clonotype is a singleton in its sample. The chain employs TRBV2 and TRBJ2-1; possible D gene TRBD2, 6 bases. Per germline, CDR1 SNHLY and CDR2 FYNNEI. The CDR3 is 19 residues long. V lost 0 bases and J lost 8, with 26 bases in between. The CDR3 coding sequence is TGTGCCAGCAGTGAAGCGGGCGATCTAGCGAGCAGACCGAGCTATGAGCAGTTCTTC. It codes for CASSEAGDLASRPSYEQFF. Variable domain in full (rest from reference TRBV2 and TRBJ2-1): EPEVTQTPSHQVTQMGQEVILRCVPISNHLYFYWYRQILGQKVEFLVSFYNNEISEKSEIFDDQFSVERPDGSNFTLKIRSTKLEDSAMYFCASSEAGDLASRPSYEQFFGPGTRLTVL.

This clonotype turned up a few times. V and J are TRBV6-4 and TRBJ2-7; the match to TRBD1 covers 9 bases. Germline assignment: CDR1 MRHNA and CDR2 SNTAGT. The trim removed 5 bases at V and 7 bases at J, leaving 6 bases unmatched. The CDR3 covers 13 residues. DNA of the CDR3: TGTGCCAGCAGTCACGGACAGGGGTGGGAGCAGTACTTC. As protein: CASSHGQGWEQYF.

The chain combines TRBV25-1 with TRBJ2-1, with D possibly matching TRBD1 (5 bases). This CDR3 comprises 15 residues. Trimming stripped 2 bases from V and 3 bases from J, with 11 bases between. Germline CDR1 is MGHDK and CDR2 is SYGVNS. The CDR3 here is CASSEAGIRYNEQFF. CDR3 nucleotide sequence: TGTGCCAGCAGTGAAGCAGGGATTCGCTACAATGAGCAGTTCTTC.

This clonotype was seen once. One end of the junction is discordant with germline, which a read error may explain. V and J are TRBV16 and TRBJ2-1, with D maybe TRBD2 (5 bases). Germline V gene lookup returns CDR1 KGHSY and CDR2 FQNENV. The CDR3 is 13 residues long. CDR3: CACSQSGDYEQFF. In nucleotides, the CDR3 is TGTGCCTGCAGCCAATCCGGGGATTATGAGCAGTTCTTC.

The chain combines TRBV20-1 with TRBJ2-7, with 7 bases fitting TRBD2. There are 14 residues in the CDR3. V shed 2 bases and J 5 bases; nucleotides not matched to a gene: 9. The germline V gene has CDR1 DFQATT and CDR2 SNEGSKA (reference sequence). In DNA form, the CDR3 reads TGCAGTGCTAGAAAAGATGGGAGGGTGAACGAGCAGTACTTC. Amino acids: CSARKDGRVNEQYF.